This T cell receptor beta chain derives from a study of blood T cell repertoires in COVID-19. Study as a whole: Acute and convalescent COVID-19 specimens originated in the United States, Italy and Spain. Sample material is recorded as cDNA or gDNA derived from T cells, B-cell-depleted T cells, or PBMCs.

How the authors handled the data: Scientists estimated how many nucleated cells there were by amplifying reference gene primers. The protocol was immunoSEQ multiplex PCR, while the TCRdb copy is restricted to in-frame clones and leaves out a portion. V and J calls and clone size are as listed in that table; D and trimming were resolved from the DNA. The profile covers 40,000 to 50,000 clones, with about 81% appearing a single time and 39% taken by the ten largest. The CDR3 loop spans 12 amino acids. Germline V gene sequence: CDR1 MGHDK, CDR2 SYGVNS. The junction had 4 bases not matched to a gene; V was cut back by 5 bases and J by 10 bases.

This clonotype was sampled from a man aged 35 to 55 with active or convalescent COVID-19. The V and J genes are TRBV25-1 and TRBJ2-1; 8 nucleotides match TRBD1. Specimen: peripheral blood. The CDR3 coding sequence is TGTGCCAGCAGTAGGGGACAGGTCGAGCAGTTCTTC. This encodes CASSRGQVEQFF. The complete variable domain, with remaining parts taken from reference TRBV25-1 and TRBJ2-1, reads EADIYQTPRYLVIGTGKKITLECSQTMGHDKMYWYQQDPGMELHLIHYSYGVNSTEKGDLSSESTVSRIRTEHFPLTLESARPSHTSQYLCASSRGQVEQFFGPGTRLTVL.